One T cell receptor (beta chain) is described in this entry. Its antigen is unidentified. The sample comes from a study of beta chain features in type 1 diabetes. By way of CD45RO/CCR7/CD25/CD127/CD95/CD27, the CD4+ regulatory, stem cell-like memory, central memory and naive cells were sorted. Purities over 98% were achieved in all sorted populations. General study points: Moderate yet significant TCRB CDR3 shortening was seen in Type 1 diabetes patients in all four CD4+ subsets.

Since all of the isolated RNA was reverse transcribed, expressed TCRB transcripts were what got sequenced. The protocol was immunoSEQ multiplex PCR, while the TCRdb copy is restricted to in-frame clones and leaves out a portion. The sample lists approximately 17,000 clones, less than 85% occurring once. Germline loops: CDR1 SGHNT, CDR2 YYREEE (reference sequence). The CDR3 loop spans 15 amino acids. Trimming took 0 bases from V and 2 from J, leaving 12 bases between them. The chain carries TRBV5-4 and TRBJ2-7; a weak D match, TRBD1 (6 bases). The sequence was collected from a man aged 25-45 years with type 1 diabetes. The sample was stem cell memory CD4+ T cells from blood. The CDR3: CASSLGTVITYEQYF. DNA of the CDR3: TGTGCCAGCAGCTTGGGGACAGTCATAACCTACGAGCAGTACTTC. Drawing the rest from reference TRBV5-4 and TRBJ2-7, the complete variable domain is ETGVTQSPTHLIKTRGQQVTLRCSSQSGHNTVSWYQQALGQGPQFIFQYYREEENGRGNFPPRFSGLQFPNYSSELNVNALELDDSALYLCASSLGTVITYEQYFGPGTRLTVT.